The 21 T cell receptor beta chains reported below all come from one sample, sequenced in a study of OX40 agonist ivuxolimab in advanced cancers. Using immunoSEQ multiplex PCR, the repertoire was profiled, and TCRdb retains in-frame clones only, with some absent. The sample comprises about 110,000 clones, approximately 90% of which are singletons, and over 0.6% rests with the top ten. The material was CD4+ or CD8+ T cells sorted from blood, obtained in a trial of the OX40 agonist ivuxolimab. The receptors stem from an adult with an advanced solid tumor such as melanoma, head and neck, liver or kidney cancer.

The chain carries TRBV10-3 and TRBJ2-5, with unresolved D. Trimming removed 0 bases from V and 2 bases from J, with 10 bases in between. The CDR3 covers 15 residues. Germline CDR1 reads ENHRY; CDR2 reads SYGVKD. The CDR3 is CAISESLGQQETQYF. CDR3 in DNA: TGTGCCATCAGTGAGTCCCTCGGGCAGCAAGAGACCCAGTACTTC.

The rearrangement joins TRBV14 to TRBJ1-2, with 11 bases aligning to TRBD1. Germline CDR1 SGHDN, CDR2 FVKESK. The CDR3 covers 13 residues. The V and J ends lost 4 bases and 8 bases, in that order; junction bases with no gene match: 3. The CDR3 here is CASSPDRGRGYTF. For the CDR3, the DNA is TGTGCCAGCAGCCCGGACAGGGGGCGCGGCTACACCTTC.

This chain uses TRBV4-2 with TRBJ2-1; TRBD2 matches 9 bases. The germline CDR1 and CDR2 sequences are LGHNA and YNFKEQ. The V and J ends lost 7 bases and 6 bases, in that order; junction bases with no gene match: 13. The CDR3 spans 16 residues. The CDR3 reads CASTPSPAGGTNEQFF. The CDR3 DNA sequence: TGTGCCAGCACCCCCTCGCCAGCGGGAGGTACCAATGAGCAGTTCTTC.

The chain couples TRBV27 to TRBJ2-2; D remains ambiguous. CDR1 is MNHEY, CDR2 SMNVEV, per germline (reference sequence). Trimming removed 2 bases from V and 6 bases from J, with 7 bases in between. The CDR3 runs to 13 residues. The CDR3, as DNA: TGTGCCAGCAGTTTACTCCCAGCCGGGGAGCTGTTTTTT. Protein sequence: CASSLLPAGELFF.

This sequence joins TRBV2 and TRBJ2-7, with unresolved D. This CDR3 comprises 15 residues. Per the germline V gene, CDR1 is SNHLY and CDR2 is FYNNEI. V shed 8 bases and J shed 4 bases, with 21 bases lying between them. In nucleotides, the CDR3 is TGTGCCAGCCGCCGCGACTCCCGCGATCATTACGAGCAGTACTTC. It codes for CASRRDSRDHYEQYF.

This chain connects TRBV11-3 to TRBJ2-7; TRBD2 might be the D (6 bases). The ends were cut back, 1 base at V and 6 bases at J, with 13 bases in the middle. In germline, CDR1 is SGHNT, CDR2 YENEEA. The CDR3 loop spans 14 amino acids. The CDR3 region is CASSLVAGLSEQYF. For the CDR3, the DNA is TGTGCCAGCAGCTTAGTCGCGGGGCTGTCCGAGCAGTACTTC.

The CDR3 DNA is TGTGCCAGCTCTCAGGGGCTCGGAAACACCATATATTTT. As protein: CASSQGLGNTIYF. The gene calls are TRBV13 and TRBJ1-3, with a possible D match to TRBD1 (6 bases). This CDR3 has 13 residues. Germline V gene data show CDR1 as PRHDT and CDR2 as FYEKMQ (reference sequence). Deletions cut 8 bases from V and 4 bases from J, with 12 bases between.

The chain recombines TRBV7-3 with TRBJ2-2, with 10 bases that match TRBD2. V lost 0 bases to trimming and J lost 4 bases; unmatched junction nucleotides: 8. Per the germline V gene, CDR1 is SGHTA and CDR2 is FQGTGA. The CDR3 has 18 amino acids. The CDR3 sequence: CASSLTLSAGGVTGELFF. The CDR3 DNA reads TGTGCCAGCAGCTTAACGCTTTCAGCGGGAGGGGTCACCGGGGAGCTGTTTTTT.

V gene TRBV5-6 combines with J gene TRBJ2-1, with D possibly matching TRBD1 (5 bases). The CDR3 contains 15 residues. Trimming stripped 3 bases from V and 4 bases from J, with 14 bases between. CDR1 and CDR2 from the germline V gene are SGHDT and YYEEEE. Written as DNA, the CDR3 is TGTGCCAGCAGCTCGCTAGGGGTTCAATACAATGAGCAGTTCTTC. Its protein is CASSSLGVQYNEQFF.

The chain carries TRBV30 and TRBJ1-2; no clear D. Germline assignment: CDR1 GTSNPN and CDR2 SVGIG (reference sequence). The V and J ends lost 0 bases and 7 bases respectively, with 9 bases between them. The CDR3 has 12 amino acids. The CDR3 spells CAWSVLSSGYTF. As DNA, the CDR3 is TGTGCCTGGAGTGTACTCTCGAGTGGCTACACCTTC.

The chain recombines TRBV10-1 with TRBJ2-2; the D is unclear. Germline lookup yields CDR1 WNHNN and CDR2 SYGVQD (reference sequence). The V gene lost 5 bases and the J gene lost 3 bases, with 16 bases spanning the gap. The CDR3 has 16 amino acids. The CDR3 reads CASSHAQPPDTGELFF. CDR3 nucleotides: TGCGCCAGCAGTCATGCACAGCCCCCCGACACCGGGGAGCTGTTTTTT.

The chain recombines TRBV14 with TRBJ1-1; D might be TRBD1 (5 bases). The V end was cut by 0 bases, the J end by 5 bases, with 13 bases between. The CDR3 loop spans 15 amino acids. From germline, CDR1 is SGHDN and CDR2 FVKESK. The CDR3 loop is CASSQEALWGTEAFF. CDR3 in DNA: TGTGCCAGCAGCCAAGAAGCCTTATGGGGGACTGAAGCTTTCTTT.

This rearrangement joins TRBV10-3 to TRBJ2-3; D is ambiguous. CDR1 is ENHRY, CDR2 SYGVKD, per germline. The V end was cut by 4 bases, the J end by 2 bases, with 10 bases between. The CDR3 contains 14 residues. The CDR3 nucleotides are TGTGCCATCAGTGTCGGCAGCGACACAGATACGCAGTATTTT. Translated: CAISVGSDTDTQYF.

The gene calls are TRBV5-6 and TRBJ1-2; D is perhaps TRBD1 (6 bases). V was pared by 4 bases and J by 4 bases, with 20 bases between. CDR1 SGHDT and CDR2 YYEEEE come from the germline V gene. The CDR3 is 16 amino acids. Written as DNA, the CDR3 is TGTGCCAGCAGCAGGGGGGACGCCGGGACTCCCTATGGCTACACCTTC. Translated, it gives CASSRGDAGTPYGYTF.

This chain connects TRBV14 to TRBJ1-6; 7 positions agree with TRBD1. V trimming: 3 bases; J trimming: 1 base; junction bases outside the gene matches: 3. The CDR3 consists of 16 residues. Germline V lookup: CDR1 SGHDN, CDR2 FVKESK. Here the CDR3 DNA reads TGTGCCAGCAGCCAGCTACAGGGGTCCTATAATTCACCCCTCCACTTT. This translates into CASSQLQGSYNSPLHF.

The genes are TRBV11-3 and TRBJ2-2; D remains unclear. Germline V gene data show CDR1 as SGHNT and CDR2 as YENEEA. V shed 3 bases and J shed 2 bases, with 13 bases lying between them. The CDR3 has 16 residues. The CDR3: CASSLYGPRNTGELFF. The CDR3 DNA follows: TGTGCCAGCAGCTTGTATGGACCGCGCAACACCGGGGAGCTGTTTTTT.

The rearrangement uses TRBV10-3 and TRBJ2-3; 11 bases agree with TRBD2. Looked up from germline, CDR1 is ENHRY and CDR2 is SYGVKD. CDR3 size: 18 residues. V shed 0 bases, J shed 0 bases, and the junction held 5 bases outside the gene matches. CDR3 loop: CAISESIRLAGSTDTQYF. The CDR3 DNA follows: TGTGCCATCAGTGAGTCGATCAGACTAGCGGGGAGCACAGATACGCAGTATTTT.

Concerning this clone: An end of the junction does not agree with germline; a read error may underlie this. The rearrangement links TRBV2 to TRBJ2-7; 7 nucleotides agree with TRBD2. Per germline, CDR1 SNHLY and CDR2 FYNNEI. This CDR3 spans 14 amino acids. The CDR3 DNA sequence: TGTGCCAGCAGAGAAGGGAGGGCCGGCCACGAGCAGTACTTC. As protein: CASREGRAGHEQYF.

This clone was found a few times. This chain connects TRBV5-1 to TRBJ1-4, with TRBD1 matching 7 bases. J was trimmed by 5 bases and V by 5 bases; bases with no gene match: 6. The CDR3 sequence is 14 residues long. Per the germline V gene, CDR1 is SGHRS and CDR2 is YFSETQ. CDR3 sequence: CASRRDSSNEKLFF. CDR3 nucleotides: TGCGCCAGCAGACGGGACAGTTCCAATGAAAAACTGTTTTTT.

The V and J genes are TRBV6-5 and TRBJ2-5; D is unclear. The J call is uncertain, as TRBJ2-7 better fits the DNA end. This CDR3 has 12 amino acids. Germline values: CDR1 MNHEY, CDR2 SVGAGI. CDR3 sequence reads: CASSYSNHEQYF. As DNA, the CDR3 is TGTGCCAGCAGTTACTCGAACCACGAGCAGTACTTC.

The chain carries TRBV5-1 and TRBJ2-3; D ambiguous. CDR1 is SGHRS and CDR2 is YFSETQ in the germline V gene. The CDR3 extends over 14 amino acids. The ends were cut back, 2 bases at V and 2 bases at J, with 9 bases in the middle. CDR3 sequence reads: CASSFGEFTDTQYF. The CDR3 DNA is TGCGCCAGCAGCTTTGGGGAATTCACAGATACGCAGTATTTT.